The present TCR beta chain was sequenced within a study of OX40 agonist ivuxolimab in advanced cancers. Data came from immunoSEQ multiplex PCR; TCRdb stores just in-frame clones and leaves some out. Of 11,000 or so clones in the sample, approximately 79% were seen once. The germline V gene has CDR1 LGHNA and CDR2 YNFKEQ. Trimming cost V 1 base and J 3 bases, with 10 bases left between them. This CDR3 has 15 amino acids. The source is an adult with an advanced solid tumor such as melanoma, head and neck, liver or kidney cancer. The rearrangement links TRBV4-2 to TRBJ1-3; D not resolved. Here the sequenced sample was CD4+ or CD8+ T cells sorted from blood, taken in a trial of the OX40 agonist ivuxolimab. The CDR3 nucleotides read TGTGCCAGCAGCCAAGGGGGAGGTGGTGGAAACACCATATATTTT. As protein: CASSQGGGGGNTIYF.